The 14 T cell receptor beta chains in this list originate from one sample, sequenced in a study of PD-L1 blockade in urothelial cancer. The data were produced by immunoSEQ multiplex PCR, yet TCRdb's version contains in-frame clones alone and is incomplete. This sample has around 120,000 clones; around 82% occur once, and the top ten carry 2% to 2.5%. The sample consisted of PBMCs, taken around atezolizumab (anti-PD-L1) treatment. Receptor source: a man over 45 with urothelial cancer.

CDR3 loop: CAWVRGPYTGELFF. The CDR3 DNA follows: TGTGCCTGGGTTAGGGGGCCCTACACCGGGGAGCTGTTTTTT. The V gene is TRBV30, the J gene TRBJ2-2; TRBD1 agrees at 7 bases. This CDR3 is built from 14 residues. The ends lost 5 bases at V and 3 bases at J; junction bases unmatched: 6. Per the germline V gene, CDR1 is GTSNPN and CDR2 is SVGIG (reference sequence).

This chain links TRBV5-1 with TRBJ2-3; TRBD2 matches 11 bases. Losses at the gene ends were 3 bases for V and 7 bases for J; bases not matched to a gene: 7. The CDR3 is made up of 15 amino acids. Germline assignment: CDR1 SGHRS and CDR2 YFSETQ. Here the CDR3 reads CASSSLAGEYYTQYF. DNA for the CDR3: TGCGCCAGCAGCTCACTAGCGGGAGAGTATTATACGCAGTATTTT.

This clone was seen a single time. The chain joins TRBV7-8 to TRBJ2-2; 10 bases align to TRBD2. Trimming removed 5 bases from V and 0 bases from J; junction bases left unmatched: 12. Germline lookup yields CDR1 SGHVS and CDR2 FQNEAQ. This CDR3 comprises 19 residues. CDR3 sequence: CASSRQLAGDSTNTGELFF. DNA for the CDR3: TGTGCCAGCAGCCGCCAGCTAGCGGGAGACTCCACGAACACCGGGGAGCTGTTTTTT.

The chain carries TRBV4-1 and TRBJ2-1; D is possibly TRBD2 (5 bases). The V gene lost 0 bases and the J gene lost 9 bases, with 6 bases spanning the gap. Looked up from germline, CDR1 is MGHRA and CDR2 is YSYEKL. The CDR3 is 12 amino acids. CDR3 loop: CASSQDAGEQFF. The CDR3 DNA is TGCGCCAGCAGCCAAGATGCGGGTGAGCAGTTCTTC.

This clone was detected once. This chain links TRBV5-1 with TRBJ2-7; possible D gene TRBD1, 6 bases. Germline CDR1 reads SGHRS; CDR2 reads YFSETQ. The CDR3 is 15 residues long. V lost 4 bases and J lost 3, with 17 bases in between. The CDR3 sequence: CASSPTGDTNYEQYF. The CDR3 coding sequence is TGCGCCAGCAGCCCGACAGGAGACACAAACTACGAGCAGTACTTC.

The rearrangement joins TRBV7-9 to TRBJ2-1; 7 bases fit TRBD2. Losses at the gene ends were 7 bases for V and 0 bases for J; bases not matched to a gene: 9. The V gene's germline CDR1 is SEHNR and CDR2 FQNEAQ (reference sequence). The length of the CDR3 is 16 residues. CDR3: CASNRASGSSYNEQFF. CDR3 nucleotides: TGTGCCAGCAACCGAGCTAGCGGCAGCTCCTACAATGAGCAGTTCTTC. Looking up the rest from reference TRBV7-9 and TRBJ2-1 gives the full variable domain: DTGVSQNPRHKITKRGQNVTFRCDPISEHNRLYWYRQTLGQGPEFLTYFQNEAQLEKSRLLSDRFSAERPKGSFSTLEIQRTEQGDSAMYLCASNRASGSSYNEQFFGPGTRLTVL.

The gene calls are TRBV30 and TRBJ1-5, with 11 bases fitting TRBD1. V shed 5 bases, J shed 2 bases, and the junction held 5 bases outside the gene matches. CDR3 length: 15 amino acids. Germline-derived CDR1 and CDR2 are GTSNPN and SVGIG (reference sequence). CDR3 nucleotides: TGTGCCTGGGGGACAGGGGGTTATGGCAATCAGCCCCAGCATTTT. As protein: CAWGTGGYGNQPQHF.

This chain links TRBV29-1 with TRBJ2-2; 8 bases align to TRBD1. Germline trimming cut 4 bases from V and 6 bases from J; bases unmatched to any gene: 1. The CDR3 contains 12 residues. The germline V gene encodes CDR1 SQVTM and CDR2 ANQGSEA. The CDR3, as DNA: TGCAGCGTTGGGACAGGGCCCGGGGAGCTGTTTTTT. Its translation: CSVGTGPGELFF.

The chain employs TRBV15 and TRBJ1-2; TRBD1 matches at 7 bases. Looked up from germline, CDR1 is LNHNV and CDR2 is YYDKDF (reference sequence). The CDR3 extends over 14 amino acids. V lost 0 bases to trimming and J lost 6 bases; unmatched junction nucleotides: 4. This CDR3 reads CATSREQGGDGYTF. CDR3 DNA: TGTGCCACCAGCAGAGAGCAGGGGGGCGATGGCTACACCTTC. The entire variable domain, with the rest obtained from reference TRBV15 and TRBJ1-2, is as follows: DAMVIQNPRYQVTQFGKPVTLSCSQTLNHNVMYWYQQKSSQAPKLLFHYYDKDFNNEADTPDNFQSRRPNTSFCFLDIRSPGLGDTAMYLCATSREQGGDGYTFGSGTRLTVV.

The J gene is TRBJ1-4, the V gene TRBV5-1; D remains unclear. This CDR3 spans 16 amino acids. Germline loops: CDR1 SGHRS, CDR2 YFSETQ. The ends were cut back, 5 bases at V and 8 bases at J, with 22 bases in the middle. This chain's CDR3 is CASRSGGEGIAEKLFF. CDR3 in DNA: TGCGCCAGCAGATCGGGAGGAGAGGGTATTGCGGAAAAACTGTTTTTT.

J is TRBJ1-1 and V is TRBV27; tentative D call: TRBD1 (5 bases). CDR1 is MNHEY and CDR2 is SMNVEV in the germline V gene (reference sequence). The CDR3 covers 13 residues. V was shortened by 5 bases and J by 1 base, with 8 bases between the two germline ends. The CDR3 sequence is CASSNDRNTEAFF. DNA of the CDR3: TGTGCCAGCAGTAACGACAGGAACACTGAAGCTTTCTTT.

The chain carries TRBV7-3 and TRBJ2-2; D ambiguous. Trimming removed 0 bases from V and 6 bases from J, with 11 bases in between. The germline V gene encodes CDR1 SGHTA and CDR2 FQGTGA. This CDR3 is 15 amino acids long. CDR3 in amino acids: CASSLTIGFSGELFF. The CDR3 DNA is TGTGCCAGCAGCTTAACGATCGGGTTTTCCGGGGAGCTGTTTTTT. Using reference TRBV7-3 and TRBJ2-2 for the parts outside the CDR3, the full variable domain is GAGVSQTPSNKVTEKGKYVELRCDPISGHTALYWYRQSLGQGPEFLIYFQGTGAADDSGLPNDRFFAVRPEGSVSTLKIQRTERGDSAVYLCASSLTIGFSGELFFGEGSRLTVL.

The rearrangement joins TRBV7-2 to TRBJ1-6; TRBD1 aligns across 9 bases. Germline V gives CDR1 SGHTA, CDR2 FQGNSA. The CDR3 consists of 14 residues. V was clipped by 5 bases and J by 11 bases; unmatched bases: 7. The CDR3 DNA sequence: TGTGCCAGCAGCATACCGGGACAGGGCGCACCCCTCCACTTT. This gives the protein CASSIPGQGAPLHF.

This chain links TRBV5-8 with TRBJ2-7, with 7 bases fitting TRBD2. The germline gives CDR1 SGHTS, CDR2 YDEGEE. This CDR3 is 15 amino acids long. Unmatched junction bases numbered 12, after V lost 3 bases and J lost 6 bases. For the CDR3, the DNA is TGTGCCAGCAGCTCAAACCCTGGAGCGGGAAGCGAGCAGTACTTC. Protein product: CASSSNPGAGSEQYF.